This T cell receptor (beta chain) was observed in a study of shared clonotypes between healthy human individuals. As for the study in general: The study used three CD4 naive, three CD4 memory, two CD8 naive and one CD8 memory plate per donor. Study-level findings and limits: Rarefaction gave evidence that sorted-subset sequencing remained incomplete despite large depth.

A note on this clone: No antigen is known for it.

Germline V gene data show CDR1 as MGHRA and CDR2 as YSYEKL. The length of the CDR3 is 15 residues. The ends were cut back, 4 bases at V and 7 bases at J, with 16 bases in the middle. The input for sorted-subset replicate PCRs was approximately 210 ng DNA, 25,000 to 35,000 T cell genomes. Generated by immunoSEQ multiplex PCR, the TCRdb table keeps only in-frame clones and is missing some. The table includes millions of clones, 95% detected once. This receptor was obtained from a man aged 18 to 30 in good health. The chain employs TRBV4-1 and TRBJ2-2, with D possibly being TRBD1 or TRBD2 (6 bases each). The sequencing input was naive CD4+ T cells sorted from blood. Noted subset: CD45RA+ positively selected. The CDR3 DNA reads TGCGCCAGCAGCCCTCAAGAGGGGGGAAGCGGGGAGCTGTTTTTT. This sequence encodes CASSPQEGGSGELFF.